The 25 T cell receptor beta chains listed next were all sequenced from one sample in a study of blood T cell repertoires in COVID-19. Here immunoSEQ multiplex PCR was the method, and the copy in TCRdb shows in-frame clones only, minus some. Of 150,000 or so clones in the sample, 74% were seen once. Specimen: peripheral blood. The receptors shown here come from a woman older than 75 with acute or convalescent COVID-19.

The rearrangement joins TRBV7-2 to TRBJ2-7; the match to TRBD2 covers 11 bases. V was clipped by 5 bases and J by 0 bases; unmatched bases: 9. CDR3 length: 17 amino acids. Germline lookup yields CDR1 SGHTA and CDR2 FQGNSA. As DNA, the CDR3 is TGTGCCAGCAGCCCTTTCTGGACTAGCGGGCTCTCCTACGAGCAGTACTTC. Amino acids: CASSPFWTSGLSYEQYF.

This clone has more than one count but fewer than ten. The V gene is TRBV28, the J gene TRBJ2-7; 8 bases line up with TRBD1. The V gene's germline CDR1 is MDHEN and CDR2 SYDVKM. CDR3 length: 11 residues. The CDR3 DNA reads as TGTGGGACAGGGCCGCCCTACGAGCAGTACTTC. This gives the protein CGTGPPYEQYF.

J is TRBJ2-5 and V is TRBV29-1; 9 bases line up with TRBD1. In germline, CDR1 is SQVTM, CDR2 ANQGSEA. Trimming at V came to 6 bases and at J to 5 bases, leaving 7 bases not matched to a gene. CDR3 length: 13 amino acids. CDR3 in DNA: TGCAGCGTCCAACAGGGGGCGGGGGAGACCCAGTACTTC. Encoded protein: CSVQQGAGETQYF.

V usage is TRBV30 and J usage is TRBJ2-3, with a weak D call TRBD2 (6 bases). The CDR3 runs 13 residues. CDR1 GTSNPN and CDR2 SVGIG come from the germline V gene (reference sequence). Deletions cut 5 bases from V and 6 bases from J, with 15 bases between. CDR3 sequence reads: CAWAQEGVDTQYF. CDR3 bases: TGTGCCTGGGCCCAGGAGGGCGTGGATACGCAGTATTTT.

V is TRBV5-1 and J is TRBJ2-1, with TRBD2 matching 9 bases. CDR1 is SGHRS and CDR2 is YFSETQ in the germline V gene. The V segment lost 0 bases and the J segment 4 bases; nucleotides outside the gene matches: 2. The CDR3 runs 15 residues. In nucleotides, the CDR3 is TGCGCCAGCAGCTTGGTGCGGGAGGGATACAATGAGCAGTTCTTC. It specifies CASSLVREGYNEQFF.

The CDR3 DNA is TGTGCCAGCAGCTCCCCTGACTTCTCCTACGAGCAGTACTTC. It encodes CASSSPDFSYEQYF. The chain links TRBV11-2 to TRBJ2-7; D is uncertain. Trimming stripped 4 bases from V and 0 bases from J, with 10 bases between. The germline gives CDR1 SGHAT, CDR2 FQNNGV. This CDR3 is built from 14 residues.

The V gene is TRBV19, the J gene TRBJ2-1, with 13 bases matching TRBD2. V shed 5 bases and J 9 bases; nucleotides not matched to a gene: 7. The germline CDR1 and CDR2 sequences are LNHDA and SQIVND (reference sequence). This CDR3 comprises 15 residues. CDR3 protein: CASSVGLAGIGEQFF. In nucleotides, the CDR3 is TGTGCCAGTAGTGTGGGACTAGCGGGAATCGGTGAGCAGTTCTTC.

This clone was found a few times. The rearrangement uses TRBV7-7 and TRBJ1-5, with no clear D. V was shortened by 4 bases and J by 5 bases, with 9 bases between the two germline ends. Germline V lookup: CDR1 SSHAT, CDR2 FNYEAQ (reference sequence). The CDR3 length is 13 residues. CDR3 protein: CASSSNLDQPQHF. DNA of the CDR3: TGTGCCAGCAGCTCCAACTTAGATCAGCCCCAGCATTTT.

DNA of the CDR3: TGCGCCAGCAGCACTCAGGGGAACACTGAAGCTTTCTTT. It yields the protein CASSTQGNTEAFF. The chain combines TRBV4-3 with TRBJ1-1; maybe TRBD1 (5 bases). Trimming cost V 5 bases and J 1 base, with 8 bases left between them. This CDR3 region has 13 residues. Germline V lookup: CDR1 LGHNA, CDR2 YSLEER.

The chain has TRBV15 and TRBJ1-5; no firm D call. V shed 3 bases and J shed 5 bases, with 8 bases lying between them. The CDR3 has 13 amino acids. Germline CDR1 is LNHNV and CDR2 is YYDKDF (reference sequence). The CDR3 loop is CATSSNTYQPQHF. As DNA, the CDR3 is TGTGCCACCAGCAGTAACACCTATCAGCCCCAGCATTTT.

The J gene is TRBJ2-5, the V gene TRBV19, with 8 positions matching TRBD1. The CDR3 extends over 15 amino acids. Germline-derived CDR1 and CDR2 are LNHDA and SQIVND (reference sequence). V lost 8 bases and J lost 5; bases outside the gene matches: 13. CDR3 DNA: TGTGCCAGTGCGGTCGGCAGGGGGCGTTCGGAGACCCAGTACTTC. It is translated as CASAVGRGRSETQYF.

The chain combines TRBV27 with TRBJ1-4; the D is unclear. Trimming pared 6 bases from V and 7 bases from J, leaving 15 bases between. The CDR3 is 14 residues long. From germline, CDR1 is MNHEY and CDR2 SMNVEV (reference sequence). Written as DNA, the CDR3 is TGTGCCAGCAGCCTCGCGCATTCCTCTGAAAAACTGTTTTTT. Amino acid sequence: CASSLAHSSEKLFF. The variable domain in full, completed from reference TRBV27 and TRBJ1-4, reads EAQVTQNPRYLITVTGKKLTVTCSQNMNHEYMSWYRQDPGLGLRQIYYSMNVEVTDKGDVPEGYKVSRKEKRNFPLILESPSPNQTSLYFCASSLAHSSEKLFFGSGTQLSVL.

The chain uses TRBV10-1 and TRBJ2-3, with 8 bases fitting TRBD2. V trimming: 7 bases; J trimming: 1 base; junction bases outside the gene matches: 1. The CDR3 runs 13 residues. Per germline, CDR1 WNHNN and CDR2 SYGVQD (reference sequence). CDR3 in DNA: TGCGCCAGCAAGACTAGCGGCACAGATACGCAGTATTTT. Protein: CASKTSGTDTQYF.

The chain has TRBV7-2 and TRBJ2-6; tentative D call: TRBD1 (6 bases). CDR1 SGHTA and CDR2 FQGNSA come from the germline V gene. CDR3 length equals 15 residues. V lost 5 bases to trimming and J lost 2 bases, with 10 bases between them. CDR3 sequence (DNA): TGTGCCAGCAGCCGTACAGGGACTGGGGCCAACGTCCTGACTTTC. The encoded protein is CASSRTGTGANVLTF.

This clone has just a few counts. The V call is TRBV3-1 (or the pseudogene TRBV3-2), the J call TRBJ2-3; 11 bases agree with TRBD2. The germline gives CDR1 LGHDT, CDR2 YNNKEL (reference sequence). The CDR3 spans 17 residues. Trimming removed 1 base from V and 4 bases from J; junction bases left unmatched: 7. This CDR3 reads CASSQATSGSEADTQYF. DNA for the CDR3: TGTGCCAGCAGCCAAGCCACTAGCGGGAGTGAGGCAGATACGCAGTATTTT.

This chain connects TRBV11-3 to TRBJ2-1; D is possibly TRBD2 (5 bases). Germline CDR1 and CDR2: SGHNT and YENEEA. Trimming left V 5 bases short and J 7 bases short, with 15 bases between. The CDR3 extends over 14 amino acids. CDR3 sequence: CASSPGSGWNEQFF. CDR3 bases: TGTGCCAGCAGCCCGGGGTCAGGATGGAATGAGCAGTTCTTC.

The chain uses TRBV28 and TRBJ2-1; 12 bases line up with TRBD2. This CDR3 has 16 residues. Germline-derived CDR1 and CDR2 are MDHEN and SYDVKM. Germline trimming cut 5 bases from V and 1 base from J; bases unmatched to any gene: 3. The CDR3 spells CASSPGLAGSYNEQFF. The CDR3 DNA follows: TGTGCCAGCAGTCCCGGACTAGCGGGATCCTACAATGAGCAGTTCTTC.

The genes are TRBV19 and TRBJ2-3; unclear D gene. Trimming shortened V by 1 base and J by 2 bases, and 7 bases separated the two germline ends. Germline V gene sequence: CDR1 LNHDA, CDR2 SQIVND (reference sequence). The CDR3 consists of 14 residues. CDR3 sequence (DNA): TGTGCCAGTAGTATAGGAGCGCTCACAGATACGCAGTATTTT. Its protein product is CASSIGALTDTQYF.

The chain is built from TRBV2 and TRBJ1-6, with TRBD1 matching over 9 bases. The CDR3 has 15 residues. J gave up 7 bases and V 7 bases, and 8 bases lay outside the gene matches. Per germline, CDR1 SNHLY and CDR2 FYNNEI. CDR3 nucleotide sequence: TGTGCCAGCACCGAGTATGGGACAGGGAATTCACCCCTCCACTTT. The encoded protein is CASTEYGTGNSPLHF.

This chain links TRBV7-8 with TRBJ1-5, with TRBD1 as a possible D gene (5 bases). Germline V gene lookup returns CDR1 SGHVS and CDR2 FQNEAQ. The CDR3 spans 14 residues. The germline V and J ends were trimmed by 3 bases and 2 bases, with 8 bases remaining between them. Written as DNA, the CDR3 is TGTGCCAGCAGCTTGGTCAGGGGCAATCAGCCCCAGCATTTT. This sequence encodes CASSLVRGNQPQHF.

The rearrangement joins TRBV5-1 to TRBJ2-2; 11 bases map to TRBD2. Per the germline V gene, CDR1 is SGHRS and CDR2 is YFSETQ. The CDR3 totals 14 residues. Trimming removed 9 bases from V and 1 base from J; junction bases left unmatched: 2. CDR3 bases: TGCGCCACCGGGACTAGCGGGAACACCGGGGAGCTGTTTTTT. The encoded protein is CATGTSGNTGELFF.

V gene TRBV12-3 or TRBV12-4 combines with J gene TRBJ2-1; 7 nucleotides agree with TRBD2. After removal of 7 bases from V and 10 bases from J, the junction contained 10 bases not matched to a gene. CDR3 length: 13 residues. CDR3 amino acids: CASTPGAGREQFF. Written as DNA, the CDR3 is TGTGCCAGCACGCCGGGAGCGGGGCGGGAGCAGTTCTTC.

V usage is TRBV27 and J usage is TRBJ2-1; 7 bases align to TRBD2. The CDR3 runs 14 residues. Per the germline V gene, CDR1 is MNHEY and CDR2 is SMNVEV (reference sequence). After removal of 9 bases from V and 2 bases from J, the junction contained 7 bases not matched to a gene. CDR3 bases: TGTGCCAGGTTTTGGGAGGGCCCCTACAATGAGCAGTTCTTC. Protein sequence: CARFWEGPYNEQFF.

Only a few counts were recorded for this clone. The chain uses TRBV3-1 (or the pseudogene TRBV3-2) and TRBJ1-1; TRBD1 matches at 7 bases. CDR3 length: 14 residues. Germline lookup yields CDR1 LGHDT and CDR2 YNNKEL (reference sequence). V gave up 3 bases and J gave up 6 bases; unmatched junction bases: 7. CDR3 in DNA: TGTGCCAGCAGCCATAATTGGGGGACAGCTGAAGCTTTCTTT. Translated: CASSHNWGTAEAFF.

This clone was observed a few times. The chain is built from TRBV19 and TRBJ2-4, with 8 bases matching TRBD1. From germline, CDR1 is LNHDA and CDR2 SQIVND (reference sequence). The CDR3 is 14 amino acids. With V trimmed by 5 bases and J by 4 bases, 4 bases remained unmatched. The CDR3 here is CASSDRGPKNIQYF. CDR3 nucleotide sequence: TGTGCCAGTAGTGACAGGGGACCAAAAAACATTCAGTACTTC.